This is a list of T cell receptor beta chains from one sample in a study of neoadjuvant anti-PD-1 for oral cavity cancer. TCRdb's copy holds only in-frame clones and misses some; the assay was immunoSEQ multiplex PCR. The sample lists 35,000 to 40,000 clones; more than 35% were seen once. Sequenced material: tumor tissue, taken after nivolumab (anti-PD-1) treatment. All receptors come from a person between 40 and 79 years old with oral cavity squamous cell carcinoma. Both conserved end residues are part of each CDR3. Clone sizes are given selectively: once, few, many, or a class where the clone is expanded.

V: TRBV6-5
size: -
J: TRBJ1-1
CDR3: CASNSRDRFGTEAFF

V: TRBV2
size: -
J: TRBJ2-2
CDR3: CASSEGIGRAYTGELFF

V: TRBV11-2
size: few
J: TRBJ2-7
CDR3: CASSESSGFSYEQYF

V: TRBV30
size: few
J: TRBJ1-1
CDR3: CAWSRGTEAFF

V: TRBV5-1
size: -
J: TRBJ2-1
CDR3: CASSQGQGWYNEQFF

V: TRBV5-1
size: -
J: TRBJ2-3
CDR3: CASSLDGSDTQYF

V: TRBV18
size: -
J: TRBJ2-5
CDR3: CASSLALTDETQYF

V: TRBV4-1
size: medium-sized
J: TRBJ1-1
CDR3: CASSQAPNTEAFF

V: TRBV6-5
size: medium-sized
J: TRBJ2-7
CDR3: CASSYGQGSGEQYF

V: TRBV9
size: -
J: TRBJ2-2
CDR3: CASSVGLAKTGELFF

V: TRBV19
size: -
J: TRBJ2-7
CDR3: CASSSPGQGIYEQYF

V: TRBV5-1
size: many
J: TRBJ2-5
CDR3: CASSRGTSDQETQYF

V: TRBV9
size: few
J: TRBJ1-4
CDR3: CASSPPDAEKLFF

V: TRBV10-3
size: -
J: TRBJ1-2
CDR3: CAISSQTDYTF

V: TRBV6-6
size: few
J: TRBJ1-1
CDR3: CASSYSSGGNTEAFF

V: TRBV2
size: -
J: TRBJ2-2
CDR3: CASSIRGTGELFF

V: TRBV27
size: -
J: TRBJ2-7
CDR3: CASSPRTVSYEQYF

V: TRBV15
size: -
J: TRBJ1-2
CDR3: CATSRSTGVYGYTF

V: TRBV5-4
size: -
J: TRBJ2-2
CDR3: CASSPPLAGGVAGELFF

V: TRBV27
size: -
J: TRBJ1-6
CDR3: CASSSGQGAFSPLHF

V: TRBV19
size: few
J: TRBJ1-5
CDR3: CASSMYSKNQPQHF

V: TRBV19
size: medium-sized
J: TRBJ2-2
CDR3: CASSIAGQGNTGELFF